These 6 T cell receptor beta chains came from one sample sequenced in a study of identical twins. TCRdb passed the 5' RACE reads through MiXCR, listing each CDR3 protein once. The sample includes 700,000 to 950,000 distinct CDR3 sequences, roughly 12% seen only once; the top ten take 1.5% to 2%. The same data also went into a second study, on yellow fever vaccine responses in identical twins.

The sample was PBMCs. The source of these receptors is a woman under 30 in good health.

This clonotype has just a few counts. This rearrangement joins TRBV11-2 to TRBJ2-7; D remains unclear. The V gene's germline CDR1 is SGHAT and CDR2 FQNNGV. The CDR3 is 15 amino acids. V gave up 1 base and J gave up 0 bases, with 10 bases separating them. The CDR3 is CASSLANSLSYEQYV. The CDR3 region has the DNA TGTGCCAGCAGCTTAGCCAACAGCCTCTCCTACGAGCAGTACGTC.

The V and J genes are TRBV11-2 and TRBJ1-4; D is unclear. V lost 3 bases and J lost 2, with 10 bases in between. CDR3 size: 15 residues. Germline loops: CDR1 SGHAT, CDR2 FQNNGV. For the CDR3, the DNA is TGTGCCAGCAGCTTCGCCTTGGTTACTAATGAAAAACTGTTTTTT. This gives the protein CASSFALVTNEKLFF. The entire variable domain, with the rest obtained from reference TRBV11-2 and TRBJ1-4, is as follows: EAGVAQSPRYKIIEKRQSVAFWCNPISGHATLYWYQQILGQGPKLLIQFQNNGVVDDSQLPKDRFSAERLKGVDSTLKIQPAKLEDSAVYLCASSFALVTNEKLFFGSGTQLSVL.

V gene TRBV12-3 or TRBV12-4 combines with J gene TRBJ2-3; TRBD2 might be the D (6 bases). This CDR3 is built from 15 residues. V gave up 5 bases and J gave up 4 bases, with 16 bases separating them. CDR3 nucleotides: TGTGCCAGCAGTCTACCGGGAGCTAGCGCAGATACGCAGTATTTT. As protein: CASSLPGASADTQYF.

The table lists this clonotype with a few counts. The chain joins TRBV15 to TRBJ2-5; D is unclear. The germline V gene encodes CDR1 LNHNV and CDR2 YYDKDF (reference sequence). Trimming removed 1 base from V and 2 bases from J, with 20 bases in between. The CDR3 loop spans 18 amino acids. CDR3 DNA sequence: TGTGCCACCAGCAGAGTGCTTAGTGGTACGCCACCTCAAGAGACCCAGTACTTC. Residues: CATSRVLSGTPPQETQYF.

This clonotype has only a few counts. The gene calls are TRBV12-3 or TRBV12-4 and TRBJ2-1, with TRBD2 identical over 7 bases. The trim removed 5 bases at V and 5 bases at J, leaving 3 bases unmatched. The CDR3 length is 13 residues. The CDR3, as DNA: TGTGCCAGCAGTGCCGGGACTAACAATGAGCAGTTCTTC. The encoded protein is CASSAGTNNEQFF.

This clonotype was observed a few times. CDR3 protein: CASSLVIAGTGELFF. The CDR3 DNA sequence: TGTGCCAGCAGCTTAGTAATAGCGGGGACCGGGGAGCTGTTTTTT. This chain uses TRBV7-2 with TRBJ2-2, with TRBD2 identical over 8 bases. Trimming removed 1 base from V and 5 bases from J; junction bases left unmatched: 3. Germline V gene sequence: CDR1 SGHTA, CDR2 FQGNSA. The CDR3 runs to 15 residues.